This T cell receptor beta chain was identified in a study of CD8 T cells in ankylosing spondylitis. Study results and limitations: Ankylosing spondylitis blood appeared to be characterized by a TCR beta motif of about 8 highly homologous variants.

Germline values: CDR1 LNHDA, CDR2 SQIVND (reference sequence). Trimming shortened V by 0 bases and J by 7 bases, and 9 bases separated the two germline ends. The CDR3 length is 13 residues. This clonotype was recorded many times. Its antigen is undetermined. In TCRdb, the 5' RACE reads were re-called with MiXCR into one record per CDR3 protein. The repertoire holds fewer than 550,000 distinct CDR3 sequences, with approximately 5.3% as singletons. Sequencing was performed on blood, either unsorted or a sorted T cell fraction (not recorded which). The sequence derives from a male donor with ankylosing spondylitis. The V call is TRBV19, the J call TRBJ1-1; no reliable D call. CDR3 sequence: CASSIEGSLEAFF. The CDR3 bases are TGTGCCAGTAGTATAGAGGGCAGCCTTGAAGCTTTCTTT. The full variable domain, completed using reference TRBV19 and TRBJ1-1, is DGGITQSPKYLFRKEGQNVTLSCEQNLNHDAMYWYRQDPGQGLRLIYYSQIVNDFQKGDIAEGYSVSREKKESFPLTVTSAQKNPTAFYLCASSIEGSLEAFFGQGTRLTVV.